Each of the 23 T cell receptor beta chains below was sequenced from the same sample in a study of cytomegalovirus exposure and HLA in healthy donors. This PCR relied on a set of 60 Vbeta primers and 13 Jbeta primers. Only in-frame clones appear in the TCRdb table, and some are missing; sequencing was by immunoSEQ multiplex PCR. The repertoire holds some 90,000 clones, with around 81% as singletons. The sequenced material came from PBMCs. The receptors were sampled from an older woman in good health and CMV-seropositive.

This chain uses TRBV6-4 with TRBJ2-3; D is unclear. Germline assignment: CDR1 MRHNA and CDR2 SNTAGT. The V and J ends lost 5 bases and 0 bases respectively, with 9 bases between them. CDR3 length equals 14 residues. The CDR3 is CASSPTFSTDTQYF. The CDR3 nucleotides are TGTGCCAGCAGTCCGACATTCAGCACAGATACGCAGTATTTT.

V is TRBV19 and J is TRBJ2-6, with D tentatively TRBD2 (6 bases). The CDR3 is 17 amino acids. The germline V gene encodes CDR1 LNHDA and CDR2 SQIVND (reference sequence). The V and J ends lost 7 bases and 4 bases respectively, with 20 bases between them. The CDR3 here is CASTPRAGLRGANVLTF. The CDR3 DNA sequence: TGTGCCAGTACCCCAAGGGCGGGACTTAGGGGGGCCAACGTCCTGACTTTC.

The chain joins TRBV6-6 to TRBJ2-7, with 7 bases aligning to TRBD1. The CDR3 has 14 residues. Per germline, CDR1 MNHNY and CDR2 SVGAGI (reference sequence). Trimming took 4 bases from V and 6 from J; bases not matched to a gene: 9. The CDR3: CASSSGTASPEQYF. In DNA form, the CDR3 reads TGTGCCAGCAGTTCCGGGACAGCCAGCCCCGAGCAGTACTTC.

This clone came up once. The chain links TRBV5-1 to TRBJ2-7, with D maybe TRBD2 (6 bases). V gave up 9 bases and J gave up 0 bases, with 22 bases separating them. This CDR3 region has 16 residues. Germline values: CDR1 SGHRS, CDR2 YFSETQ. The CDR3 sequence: CATREGGTLSSYEQYF. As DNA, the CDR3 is TGCGCCACCCGCGAGGGCGGGACTCTAAGCTCCTACGAGCAGTACTTC.

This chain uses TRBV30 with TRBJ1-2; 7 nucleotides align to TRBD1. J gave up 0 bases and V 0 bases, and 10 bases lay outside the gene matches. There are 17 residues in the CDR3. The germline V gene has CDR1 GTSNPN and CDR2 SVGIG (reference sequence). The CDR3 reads CAWSVQGTAPPNYGYTF. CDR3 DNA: TGTGCCTGGAGTGTACAGGGGACAGCGCCACCTAACTATGGCTACACCTTC.

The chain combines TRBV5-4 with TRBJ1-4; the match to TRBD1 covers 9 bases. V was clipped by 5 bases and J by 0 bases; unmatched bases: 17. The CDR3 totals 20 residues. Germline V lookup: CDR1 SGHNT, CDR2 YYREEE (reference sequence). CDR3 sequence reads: CASSSRAGTGLGATNEKLFF. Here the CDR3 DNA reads TGTGCCAGCAGTTCAAGAGCCGGGACAGGGCTTGGGGCAACTAATGAAAAACTGTTTTTT.

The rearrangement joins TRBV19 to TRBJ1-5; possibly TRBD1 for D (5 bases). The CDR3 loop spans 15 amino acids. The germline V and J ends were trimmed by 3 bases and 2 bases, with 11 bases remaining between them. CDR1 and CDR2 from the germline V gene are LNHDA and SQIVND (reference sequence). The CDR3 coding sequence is TGTGCCAGTAGTATGGGGGGGTCAGGCAATCAGCCCCAGCATTTT. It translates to CASSMGGSGNQPQHF.

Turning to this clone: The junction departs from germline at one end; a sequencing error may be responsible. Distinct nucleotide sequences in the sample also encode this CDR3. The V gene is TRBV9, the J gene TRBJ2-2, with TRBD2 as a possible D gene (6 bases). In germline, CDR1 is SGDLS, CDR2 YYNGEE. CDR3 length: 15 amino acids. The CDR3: CASSEGLLNTGELFF. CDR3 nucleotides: TGTGCCAGTAGCGAGGGACTTCTAAACACCGGGGAGCTGTTTTTT.

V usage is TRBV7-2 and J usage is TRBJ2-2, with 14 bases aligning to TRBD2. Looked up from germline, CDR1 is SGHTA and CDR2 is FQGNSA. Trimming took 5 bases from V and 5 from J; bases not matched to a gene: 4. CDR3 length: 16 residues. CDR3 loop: CASSRTSGRMTGELFF. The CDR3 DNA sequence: TGTGCCAGCAGCCGGACTAGCGGGAGGATGACCGGGGAGCTGTTTTTT.

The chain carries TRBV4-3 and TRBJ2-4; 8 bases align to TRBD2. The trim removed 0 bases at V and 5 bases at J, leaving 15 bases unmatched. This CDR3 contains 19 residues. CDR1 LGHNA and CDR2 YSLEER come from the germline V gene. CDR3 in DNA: TGCGCCAGCAGCCAAGATACCCGCCGGGGGGGTCAACCAGAAAACATTCAGTACTTC. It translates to CASSQDTRRGGQPENIQYF.

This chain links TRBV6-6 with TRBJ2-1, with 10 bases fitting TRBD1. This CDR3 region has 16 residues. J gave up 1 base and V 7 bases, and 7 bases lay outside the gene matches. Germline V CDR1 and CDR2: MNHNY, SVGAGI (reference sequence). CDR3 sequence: CASTLRQGASYNEQFF. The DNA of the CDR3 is TGTGCCAGCACCCTTAGACAGGGGGCATCCTACAATGAGCAGTTCTTC.

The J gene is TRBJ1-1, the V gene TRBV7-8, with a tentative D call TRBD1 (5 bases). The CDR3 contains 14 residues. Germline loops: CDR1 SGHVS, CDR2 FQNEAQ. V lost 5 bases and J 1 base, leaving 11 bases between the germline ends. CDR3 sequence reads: CASSPQATNTEAFF. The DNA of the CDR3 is TGTGCCAGCAGCCCACAGGCGACGAACACTGAAGCTTTCTTT.

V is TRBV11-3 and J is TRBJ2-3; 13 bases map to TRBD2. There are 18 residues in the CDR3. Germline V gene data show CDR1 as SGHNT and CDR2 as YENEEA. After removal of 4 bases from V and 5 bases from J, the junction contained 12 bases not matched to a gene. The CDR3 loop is CASSYPLAGGFKGDTQYF. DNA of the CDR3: TGTGCCAGCAGCTATCCACTAGCGGGAGGGTTTAAAGGAGATACGCAGTATTTT.

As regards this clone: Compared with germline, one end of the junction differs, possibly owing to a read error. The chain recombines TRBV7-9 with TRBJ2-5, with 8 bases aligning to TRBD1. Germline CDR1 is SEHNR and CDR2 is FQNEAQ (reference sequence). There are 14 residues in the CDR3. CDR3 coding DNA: TGTTCCAGCAGCTCCGGGACAGGAGTAGAGACCCAGTACTTC. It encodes CSSSSGTGVETQYF.

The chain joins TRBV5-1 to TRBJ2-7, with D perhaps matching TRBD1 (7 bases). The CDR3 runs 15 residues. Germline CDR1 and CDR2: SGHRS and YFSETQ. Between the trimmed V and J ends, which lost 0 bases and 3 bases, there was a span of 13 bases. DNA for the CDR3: TGCGCCAGCAGCTTGGACGGGGGACAGTTCTACGAGCAGTACTTC. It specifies CASSLDGGQFYEQYF. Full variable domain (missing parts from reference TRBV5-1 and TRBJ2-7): KAGVTQTPRYLIKTRGQQVTLSCSPISGHRSVSWYQQTPGQGLQFLFEYFSETQRNKGNFPGRFSGRQFSNSRSEMNVSTLELGDSALYLCASSLDGGQFYEQYFGPGTRLTVT.

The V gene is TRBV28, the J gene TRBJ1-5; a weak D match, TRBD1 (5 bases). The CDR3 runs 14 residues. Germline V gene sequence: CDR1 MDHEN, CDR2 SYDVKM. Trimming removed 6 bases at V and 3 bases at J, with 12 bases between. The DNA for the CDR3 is TGTGCCAGCAGGCCCCAAGGGGACAATCAGCCCCAGCATTTT. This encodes CASRPQGDNQPQHF.

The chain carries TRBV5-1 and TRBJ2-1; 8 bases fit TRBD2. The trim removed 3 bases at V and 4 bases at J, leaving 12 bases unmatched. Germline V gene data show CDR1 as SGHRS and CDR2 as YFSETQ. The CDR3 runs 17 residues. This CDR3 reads CASSSAVGAGVYNEQFF. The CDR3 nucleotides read TGCGCCAGCAGCTCAGCGGTAGGAGCGGGAGTGTACAATGAGCAGTTCTTC.

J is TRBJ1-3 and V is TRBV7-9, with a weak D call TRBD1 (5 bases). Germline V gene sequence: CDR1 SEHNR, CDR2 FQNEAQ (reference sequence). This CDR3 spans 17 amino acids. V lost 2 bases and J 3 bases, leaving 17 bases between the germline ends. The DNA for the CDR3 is TGTGCCAGCAGCTTATCCACCAGGGTGAGGTTTGGAAACACCATATATTTT. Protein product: CASSLSTRVRFGNTIYF.

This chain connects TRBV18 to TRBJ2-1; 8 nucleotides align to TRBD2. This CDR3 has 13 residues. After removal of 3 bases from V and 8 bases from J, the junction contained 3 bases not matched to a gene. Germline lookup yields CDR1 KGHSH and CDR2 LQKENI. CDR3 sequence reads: CASSPREGDEQFF. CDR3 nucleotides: TGTGCCAGCTCACCCCGGGAGGGGGATGAGCAGTTCTTC.

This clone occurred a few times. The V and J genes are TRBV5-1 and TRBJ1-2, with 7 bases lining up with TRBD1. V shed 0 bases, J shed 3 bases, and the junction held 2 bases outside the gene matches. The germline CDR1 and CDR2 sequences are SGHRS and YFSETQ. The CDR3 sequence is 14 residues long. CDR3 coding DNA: TGCGCCAGCAGCTTGGGGGACAGCTACTATGGCTACACCTTC. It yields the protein CASSLGDSYYGYTF. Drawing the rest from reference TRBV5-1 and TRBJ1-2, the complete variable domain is KAGVTQTPRYLIKTRGQQVTLSCSPISGHRSVSWYQQTPGQGLQFLFEYFSETQRNKGNFPGRFSGRQFSNSRSEMNVSTLELGDSALYLCASSLGDSYYGYTFGSGTRLTVV.

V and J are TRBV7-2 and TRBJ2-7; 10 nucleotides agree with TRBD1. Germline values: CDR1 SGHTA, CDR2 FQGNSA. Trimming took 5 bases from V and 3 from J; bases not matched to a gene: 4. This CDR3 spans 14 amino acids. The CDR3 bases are TGTGCCAGCAGCCGGGACAGGGGAAGCTACGAGCAGTACTTC. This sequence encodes CASSRDRGSYEQYF. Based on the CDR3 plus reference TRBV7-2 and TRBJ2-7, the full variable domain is GAGVSQSPSNKVTEKGKDVELRCDPISGHTALYWYRQSLGQGLEFLIYFQGNSAPDKSGLPSDRFSAERTGGSVSTLTIQRTQQEDSAVYLCASSRDRGSYEQYFGPGTRLTVT.

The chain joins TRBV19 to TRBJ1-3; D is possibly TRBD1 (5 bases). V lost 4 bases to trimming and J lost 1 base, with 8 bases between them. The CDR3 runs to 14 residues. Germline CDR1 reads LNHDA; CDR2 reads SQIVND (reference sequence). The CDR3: CASSTGLSGNTIYF. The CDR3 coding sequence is TGTGCCAGTAGTACAGGGTTATCTGGAAACACCATATATTTT.

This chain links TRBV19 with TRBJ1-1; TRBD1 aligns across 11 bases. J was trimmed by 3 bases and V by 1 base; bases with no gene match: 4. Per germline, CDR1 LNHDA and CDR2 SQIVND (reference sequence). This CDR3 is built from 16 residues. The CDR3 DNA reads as TGTGCCAGTAGTATAGGGACAGGGGGCCCGGACACTGAAGCTTTCTTT. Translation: CASSIGTGGPDTEAFF.